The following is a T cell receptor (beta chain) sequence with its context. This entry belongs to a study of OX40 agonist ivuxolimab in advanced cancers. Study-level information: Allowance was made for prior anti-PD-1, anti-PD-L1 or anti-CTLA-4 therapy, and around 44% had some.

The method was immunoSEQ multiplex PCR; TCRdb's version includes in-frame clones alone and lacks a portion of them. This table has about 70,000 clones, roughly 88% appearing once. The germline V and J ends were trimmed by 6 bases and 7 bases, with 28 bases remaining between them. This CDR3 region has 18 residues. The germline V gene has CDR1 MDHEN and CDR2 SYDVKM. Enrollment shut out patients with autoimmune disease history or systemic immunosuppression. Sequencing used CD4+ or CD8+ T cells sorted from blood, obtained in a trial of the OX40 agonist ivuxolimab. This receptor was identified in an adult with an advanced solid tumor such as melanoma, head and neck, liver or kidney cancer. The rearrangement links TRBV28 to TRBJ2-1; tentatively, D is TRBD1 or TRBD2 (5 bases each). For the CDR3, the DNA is TGTGCCAGCAGCCGGCCCTCAACAGGTTGGGTGGGGAGAAATGAGCAGTTCTTC. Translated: CASSRPSTGWVGRNEQFF.